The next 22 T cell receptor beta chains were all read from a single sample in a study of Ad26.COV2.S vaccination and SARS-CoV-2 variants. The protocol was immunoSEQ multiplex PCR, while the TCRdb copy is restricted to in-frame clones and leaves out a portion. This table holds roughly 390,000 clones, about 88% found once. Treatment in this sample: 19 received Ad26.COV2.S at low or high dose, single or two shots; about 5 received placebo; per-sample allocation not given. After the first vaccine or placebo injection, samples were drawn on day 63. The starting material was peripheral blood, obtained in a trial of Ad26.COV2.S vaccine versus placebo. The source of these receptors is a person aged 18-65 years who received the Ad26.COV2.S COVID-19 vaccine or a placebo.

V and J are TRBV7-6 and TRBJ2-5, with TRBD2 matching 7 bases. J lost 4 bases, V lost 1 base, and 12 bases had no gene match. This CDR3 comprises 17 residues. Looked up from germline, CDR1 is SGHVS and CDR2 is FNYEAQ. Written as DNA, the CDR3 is TGTGCCAGCAGCTTAGTAGGGACTAAGGACTTAGGAGAGACCCAGTACTTC. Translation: CASSLVGTKDLGETQYF. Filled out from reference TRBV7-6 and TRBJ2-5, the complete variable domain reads GAGVSQSPRYKVTKRGQDVALRCDPISGHVSLYWYRQALGQGPEFLTYFNYEAQQDKSGLPNDRFSAERPEGSISTLTIQRTEQRDSAMYRCASSLVGTKDLGETQYFGPGTRLLVL.

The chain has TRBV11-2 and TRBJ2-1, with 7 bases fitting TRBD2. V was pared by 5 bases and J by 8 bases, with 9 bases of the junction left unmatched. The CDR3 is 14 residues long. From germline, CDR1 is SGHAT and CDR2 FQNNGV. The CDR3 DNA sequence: TGTGCCAGCAGCCTGGGGGGGTCCTCACATGAGCAGTTCTTC. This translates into CASSLGGSSHEQFF.

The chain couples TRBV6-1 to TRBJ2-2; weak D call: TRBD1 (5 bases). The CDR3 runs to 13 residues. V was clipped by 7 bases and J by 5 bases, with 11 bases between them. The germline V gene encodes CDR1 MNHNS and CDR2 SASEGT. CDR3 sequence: CASIRGITGELFF. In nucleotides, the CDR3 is TGTGCCAGCATAAGGGGTATTACCGGGGAGCTGTTTTTT.

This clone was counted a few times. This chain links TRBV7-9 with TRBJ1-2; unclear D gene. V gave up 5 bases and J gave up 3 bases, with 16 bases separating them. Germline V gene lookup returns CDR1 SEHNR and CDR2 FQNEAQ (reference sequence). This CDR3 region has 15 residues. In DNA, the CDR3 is TGTGCCAGCAGCACTCGGGAACTCAGCGACTATGGCTACACCTTC. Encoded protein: CASSTRELSDYGYTF.

The chain's CDR3 is CASSQLLGGLSNSPLHF. CDR3 nucleotides: TGTGCCAGCAGCCAGCTTCTTGGGGGTCTTAGTAATTCACCCCTCCACTTT. The chain recombines TRBV5-4 with TRBJ1-6; TRBD1 is a possible D gene (5 bases). Germline V gene lookup returns CDR1 SGHNT and CDR2 YYREEE (reference sequence). The CDR3 contains 17 residues. Trimming pared 4 bases from V and 6 bases from J, leaving 20 bases between.

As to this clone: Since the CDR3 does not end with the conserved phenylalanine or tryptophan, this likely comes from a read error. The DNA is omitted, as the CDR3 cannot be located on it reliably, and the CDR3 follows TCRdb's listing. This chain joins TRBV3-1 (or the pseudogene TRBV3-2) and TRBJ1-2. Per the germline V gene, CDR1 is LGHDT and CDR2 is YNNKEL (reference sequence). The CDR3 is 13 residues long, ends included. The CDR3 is CASSAIPGQSYML.

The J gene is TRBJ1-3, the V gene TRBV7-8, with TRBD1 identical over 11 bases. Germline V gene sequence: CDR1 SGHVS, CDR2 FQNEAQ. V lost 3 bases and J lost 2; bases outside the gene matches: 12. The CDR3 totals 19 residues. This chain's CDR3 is CASSFAGTGGSGPGNTIYF. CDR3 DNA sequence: TGTGCCAGCAGCTTTGCCGGGACAGGGGGTTCGGGACCTGGAAACACCATATATTTT.

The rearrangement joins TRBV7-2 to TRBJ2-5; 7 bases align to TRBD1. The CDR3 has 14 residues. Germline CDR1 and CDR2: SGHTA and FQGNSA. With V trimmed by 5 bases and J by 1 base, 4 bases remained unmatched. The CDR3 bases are TGTGCCAGCAGCCTCGGGACAGTCCAAGAGACCCAGTACTTC. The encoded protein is CASSLGTVQETQYF.

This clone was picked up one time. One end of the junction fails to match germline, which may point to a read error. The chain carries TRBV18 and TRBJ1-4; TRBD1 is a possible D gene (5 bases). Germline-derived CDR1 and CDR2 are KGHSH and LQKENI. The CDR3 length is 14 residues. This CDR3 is CASSTTDLNAKLFF. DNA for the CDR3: TGTGCCAGCTCCACGACAGATCTTAATGCAAAACTGTTTTTT.

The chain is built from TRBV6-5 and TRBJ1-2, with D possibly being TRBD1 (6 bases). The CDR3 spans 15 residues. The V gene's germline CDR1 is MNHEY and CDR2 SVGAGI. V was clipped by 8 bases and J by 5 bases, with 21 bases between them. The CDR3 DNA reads TGTGCCAGCTCCCCGGGGGGGGGCCCAGTATATGGCTACACCTTC. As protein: CASSPGGGPVYGYTF.

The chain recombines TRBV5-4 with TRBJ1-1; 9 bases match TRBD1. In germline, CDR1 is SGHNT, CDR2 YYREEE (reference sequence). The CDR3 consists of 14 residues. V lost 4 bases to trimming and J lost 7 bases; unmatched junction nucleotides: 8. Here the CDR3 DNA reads TGTGCCAGCAGCCGTCGGGACAGGGTATATGAAGCTTTCTTT. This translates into CASSRRDRVYEAFF. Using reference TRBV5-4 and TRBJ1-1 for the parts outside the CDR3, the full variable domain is ETGVTQSPTHLIKTRGQQVTLRCSSQSGHNTVSWYQQALGQGPQFIFQYYREEENGRGNFPPRFSGLQFPNYSSELNVNALELDDSALYLCASSRRDRVYEAFFGQGTRLTVV.

DNA of the CDR3: TGTGCCAGCAGCTTGGGTCCAGATGAAGCTTTCTTT. This encodes CASSLGPDEAFF. The chain recombines TRBV5-5 with TRBJ1-1; no clear D. The CDR3 sequence is 12 residues long. The ends were cut back, 0 bases at V and 7 bases at J, with 7 bases in the middle. CDR1 and CDR2 from the germline V gene are SGHKS and YYEKEE (reference sequence).

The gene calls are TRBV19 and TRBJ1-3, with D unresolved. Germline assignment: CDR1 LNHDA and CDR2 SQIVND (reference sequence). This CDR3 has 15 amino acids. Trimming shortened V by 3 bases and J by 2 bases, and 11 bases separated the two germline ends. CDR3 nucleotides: TGTGCCAGTAGTATCGACACCGTCCCTGGAAACACCATATATTTT. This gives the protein CASSIDTVPGNTIYF.

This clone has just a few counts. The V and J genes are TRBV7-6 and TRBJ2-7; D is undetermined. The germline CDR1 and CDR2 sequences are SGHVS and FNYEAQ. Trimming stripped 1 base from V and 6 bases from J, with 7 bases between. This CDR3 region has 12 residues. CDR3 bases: TGTGCCAGCAGCTTAGACGGCTCCGAGCAGTACTTC. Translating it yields CASSLDGSEQYF.

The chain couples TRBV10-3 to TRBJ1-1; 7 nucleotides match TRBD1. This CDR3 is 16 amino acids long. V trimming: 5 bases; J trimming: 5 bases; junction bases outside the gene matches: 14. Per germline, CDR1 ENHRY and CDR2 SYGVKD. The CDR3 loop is CAISNPDRVPGTEAFF. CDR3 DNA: TGTGCCATCAGTAACCCCGACAGGGTCCCGGGAACTGAAGCTTTCTTT.

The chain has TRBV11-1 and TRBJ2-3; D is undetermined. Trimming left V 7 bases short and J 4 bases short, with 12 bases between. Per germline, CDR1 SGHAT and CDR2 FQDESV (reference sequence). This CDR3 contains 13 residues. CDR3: CASTPRAADTQYF. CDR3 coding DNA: TGTGCCAGCACCCCCCGCGCGGCAGATACGCAGTATTTT.

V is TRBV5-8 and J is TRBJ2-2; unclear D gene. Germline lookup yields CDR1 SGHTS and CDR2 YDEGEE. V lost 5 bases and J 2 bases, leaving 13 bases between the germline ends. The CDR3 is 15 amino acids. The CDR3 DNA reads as TGTGCCAGCAGTTGGAGAGAGATTAACACCGGGGAGCTGTTTTTT. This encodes CASSWREINTGELFF.

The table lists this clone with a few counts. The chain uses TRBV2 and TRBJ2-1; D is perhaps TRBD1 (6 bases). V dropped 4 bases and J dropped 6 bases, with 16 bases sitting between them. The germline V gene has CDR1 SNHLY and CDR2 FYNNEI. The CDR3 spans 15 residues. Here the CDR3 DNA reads TGTGCCAGCAGTGTCGACAGGTGGAGTCCCAATGAGCAGTTCTTC. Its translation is CASSVDRWSPNEQFF.

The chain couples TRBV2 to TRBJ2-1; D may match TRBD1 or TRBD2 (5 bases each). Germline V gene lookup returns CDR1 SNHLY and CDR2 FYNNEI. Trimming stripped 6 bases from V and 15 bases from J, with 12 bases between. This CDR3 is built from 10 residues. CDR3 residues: CASRLAGLFF. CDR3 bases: TGTGCCAGCAGGCTAGCAGGGCTGTTCTTC.

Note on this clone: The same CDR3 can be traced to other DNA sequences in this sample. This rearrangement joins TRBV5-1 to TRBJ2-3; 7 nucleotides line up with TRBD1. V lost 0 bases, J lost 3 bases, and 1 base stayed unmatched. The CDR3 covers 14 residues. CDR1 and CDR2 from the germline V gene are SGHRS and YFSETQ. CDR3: CASSLGDSTDTQYF. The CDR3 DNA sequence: TGCGCCAGCAGCTTGGGGGACAGTACAGATACGCAGTATTTT.

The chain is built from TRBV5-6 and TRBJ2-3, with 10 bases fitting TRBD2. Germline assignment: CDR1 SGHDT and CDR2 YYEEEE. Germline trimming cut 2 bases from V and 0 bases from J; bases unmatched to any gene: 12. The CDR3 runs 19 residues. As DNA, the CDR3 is TGTGCCAGCAGCTTTGGAGCGGGGGGGTCTATTTCTAGCACAGATACGCAGTATTTT. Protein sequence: CASSFGAGGSISSTDTQYF.

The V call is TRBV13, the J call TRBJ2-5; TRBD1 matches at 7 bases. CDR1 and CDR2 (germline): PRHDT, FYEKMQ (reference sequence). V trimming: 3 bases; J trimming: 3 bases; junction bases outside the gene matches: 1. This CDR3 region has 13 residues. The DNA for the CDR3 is TGTGCCAGCAGCTTCGACAGGGAAGAGACCCAGTACTTC. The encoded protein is CASSFDREETQYF.